The clone carrying this T cell receptor beta chain appeared a few times. Preparation of the TCRbeta library involved a method that used unique molecular identifiers. MiXCR, run by TCRdb on the PCR reads, gives a single entry per CDR3 protein. The data hold about 690,000 distinct CDR3 sequences, with around a sixth observed a single time. This CDR3 is 14 amino acids long. The germline V gene has CDR1 LNHNV and CDR2 YYDKDF (reference sequence). Trimming shortened V by 5 bases and J by 3 bases, and 13 bases separated the two germline ends. These data originate in a study of T-cell reconstitution after alpha-beta-depleted transplantation in children.

The sample in question was PBMCs from the stem cell graft donor, obtained from the stem cell graft. The sequence was obtained from a human donor who donated a stem cell graft to a child with acute myeloid leukemia. The chain employs TRBV15 and TRBJ1-1; no reliable D call. The CDR3, as DNA: TGTGCCACCAGCCCCCGGGATTCCCACACTGAAGCTTTCTTT. This codes for CATSPRDSHTEAFF.